This T cell receptor beta chain derives from a study of shared clonotypes between healthy human individuals. With respect to this clone: Its antigen is undetermined.

Germline CDR1 is MNHNS and CDR2 is SASEGT. Between the trimmed V and J ends, which lost 7 bases and 2 bases, there was a span of 17 bases. The CDR3 extends over 15 amino acids. The material for each subset, its genomic DNA, was split evenly across several immunoSEQ plates. TCRdb keeps only in-frame clones here, not all; method: immunoSEQ multiplex PCR. The table lists approximately 100,000 clones, about 67% of them singletons, with approximately 25% in the top ten. Study outcomes and limitations: Sampling covered blood only; tissue repertoires likely differ. Shared clonotypes: approximately 5% naive CD4, about 3.3% naive CD8, 2.3% memory CD4, more than 0.3% memory CD8.

The sample consisted of memory CD8+ T cells sorted from blood. Subset noted: CD45RO+ cells pooled with CCR7-negative TemRA cells. This receptor was identified in a woman younger than 45 in good health. The chain carries TRBV6-1 and TRBJ1-1; tentatively, D is TRBD1 (5 bases). CDR3 bases: TGTGCCAGCACCCGAAGAGGCAGGACAAACACTGAAGCTTTCTTT. Protein: CASTRRGRTNTEAFF.